The sample holds a few counts of the clone carrying this TCR beta chain. V was shortened by 0 bases and J by 4 bases, with 15 bases between the two germline ends. CDR1 and CDR2 (germline): LNHDA, SQIVND (reference sequence). The CDR3 covers 16 residues. The record originates from a study of blood T cell repertoires in COVID-19. Whole-study context: Sources were T cells, B-cell-depleted T cells, or PBMCs; the material itself was cDNA or gDNA.

This table comes from immunoSEQ multiplex PCR, and its TCRdb copy is limited to in-frame clones, with some not included. This table has 180,000 or so clones, around 84% appearing once. The TCR sequence derives from a woman in her sixties or seventies with COVID-19, enrolled during active disease. This rearrangement joins TRBV19 to TRBJ1-2; D gene uncertain. The sample was peripheral blood. Here the CDR3 reads CASSIESGVGPYGYTF. For the CDR3, the DNA is TGTGCCAGTAGTATAGAGTCAGGTGTCGGTCCCTATGGCTACACCTTC.